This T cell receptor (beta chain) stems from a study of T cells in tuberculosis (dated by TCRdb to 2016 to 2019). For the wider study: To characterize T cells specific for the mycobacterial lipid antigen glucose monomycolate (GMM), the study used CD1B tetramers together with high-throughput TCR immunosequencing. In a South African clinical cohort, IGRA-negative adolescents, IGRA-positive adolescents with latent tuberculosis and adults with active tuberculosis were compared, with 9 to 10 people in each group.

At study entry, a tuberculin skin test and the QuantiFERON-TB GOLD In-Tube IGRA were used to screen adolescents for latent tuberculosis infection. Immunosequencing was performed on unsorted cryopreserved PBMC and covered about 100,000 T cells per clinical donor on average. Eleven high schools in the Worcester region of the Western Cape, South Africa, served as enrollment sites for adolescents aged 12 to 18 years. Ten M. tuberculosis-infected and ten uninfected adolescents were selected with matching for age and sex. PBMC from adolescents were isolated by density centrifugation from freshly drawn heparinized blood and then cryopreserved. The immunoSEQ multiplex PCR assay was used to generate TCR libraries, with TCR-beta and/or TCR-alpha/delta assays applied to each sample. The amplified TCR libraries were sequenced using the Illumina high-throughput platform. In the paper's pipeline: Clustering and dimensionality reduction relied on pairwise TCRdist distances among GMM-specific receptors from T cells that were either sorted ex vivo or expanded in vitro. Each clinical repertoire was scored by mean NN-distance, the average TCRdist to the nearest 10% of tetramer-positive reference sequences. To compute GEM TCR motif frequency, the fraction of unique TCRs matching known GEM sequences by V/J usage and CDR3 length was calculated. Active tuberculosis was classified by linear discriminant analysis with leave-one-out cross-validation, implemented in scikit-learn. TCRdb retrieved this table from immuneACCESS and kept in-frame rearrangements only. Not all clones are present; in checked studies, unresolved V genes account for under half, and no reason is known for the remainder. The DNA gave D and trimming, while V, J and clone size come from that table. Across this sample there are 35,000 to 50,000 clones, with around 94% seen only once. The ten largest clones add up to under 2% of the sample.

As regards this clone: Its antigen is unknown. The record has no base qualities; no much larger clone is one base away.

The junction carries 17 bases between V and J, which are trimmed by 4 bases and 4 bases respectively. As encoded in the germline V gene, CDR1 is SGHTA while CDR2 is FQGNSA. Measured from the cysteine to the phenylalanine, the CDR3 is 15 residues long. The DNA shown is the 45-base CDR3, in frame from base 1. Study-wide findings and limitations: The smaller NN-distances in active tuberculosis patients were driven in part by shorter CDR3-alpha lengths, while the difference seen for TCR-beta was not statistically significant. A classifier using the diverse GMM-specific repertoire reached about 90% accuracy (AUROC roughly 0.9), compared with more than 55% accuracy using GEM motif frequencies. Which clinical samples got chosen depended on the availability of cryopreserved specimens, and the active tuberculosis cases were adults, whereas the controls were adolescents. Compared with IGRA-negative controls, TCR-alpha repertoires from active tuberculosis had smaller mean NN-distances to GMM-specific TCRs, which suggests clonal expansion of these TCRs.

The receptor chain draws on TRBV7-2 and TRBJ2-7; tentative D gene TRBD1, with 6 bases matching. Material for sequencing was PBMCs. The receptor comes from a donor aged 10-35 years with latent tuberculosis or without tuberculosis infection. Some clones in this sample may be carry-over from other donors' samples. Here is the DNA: TGTGCCAGCAGCTCCTACGGGACAAACGTTTACGAGCAGTACTTC. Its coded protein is CASSSYGTNVYEQYF.